The subject of this entry is one T cell receptor (beta chain). Its antigen remains unidentified. This sample was included in a study of untreated major depressive disorder. Study conclusions and caveats: TRBV25-01 and TRBV02-01 followed the flow pattern without significance.

Assay used: immunoSEQ multiplex PCR; TCRdb lists only in-frame clones, some missing. The data hold just over 20,000 clones, with over 80% observed a single time. Participants were all of European descent. The CDR3 is made up of 15 amino acids. V dropped 3 bases and J dropped 0 bases, with 9 bases sitting between them. From germline, CDR1 is KGHSH and CDR2 LQKENI. The sample consisted of CD4+ T cells from PBMCs. The sequence derives from a young man in good health. The chain carries TRBV18 and TRBJ1-3; tentatively, D is TRBD1 (5 bases). CDR3 region: CASSPRGLSGNTIYF. The CDR3 region has the DNA TGTGCCAGCTCACCCCGGGGACTCTCTGGAAACACCATATATTTT.